Following are 8 T cell receptor beta chains from one sample sequenced in a study of T cells in tumors after PD-1 blockade. Sequencing used immunoSEQ multiplex PCR; TCRdb keeps in-frame clones, though not all of them. The repertoire consists of 30,000 to 40,000 clones, with more than 70% occurring once and the leading ten covering around 40%. The source was PBMCs, collected before anti-PD-1 treatment. These receptors all stem from a human donor with basal cell carcinoma.

This clone was counted a single time. The rearrangement uses TRBV3-1 (or the pseudogene TRBV3-2) and TRBJ2-4; perhaps TRBD1 as D (6 bases). The V end lost 3 bases, the J end lost 9 bases, and 27 bases lay between the germline ends. CDR1 is LGHDT, CDR2 YNNKEL, per germline (reference sequence). This CDR3 comprises 18 residues. CDR3 protein: CASSQPAPDSAKGVIQYF. The CDR3 coding sequence is TGTGCCAGCAGCCAGCCAGCCCCGGACAGCGCCAAGGGGGTCATTCAGTACTTC.

The V gene is TRBV19, the J gene TRBJ2-2, with D tentatively TRBD2 (5 bases). The germline gives CDR1 LNHDA, CDR2 SQIVND (reference sequence). V lost 5 bases to trimming and J lost 7 bases, with 8 bases between them. The CDR3 covers 12 residues. The CDR3 loop is CASSGSGGELFF. The CDR3 DNA reads TGTGCCAGTAGTGGGAGCGGCGGGGAGCTGTTTTTT.

The sample holds many counts of this clone. One junction end does not reproduce the germline sequence, and a read error may be involved. The genes are TRBV2 and TRBJ1-4; D gene unclear. Germline assignment: CDR1 SNHLY and CDR2 FYNNEI. The CDR3 spans 12 residues. Written as DNA, the CDR3 is TGTGCAAGCACGGGTACTAATGAAAAACTGTTTTTT. Translating it yields CASTGTNEKLFF.

The chain recombines TRBV12-3 or TRBV12-4 with TRBJ1-3, with unresolved D. This CDR3 has 12 residues. Trimming removed 5 bases at V and 2 bases at J, with 4 bases between. The CDR3 sequence is CASSVTGNTIYF. CDR3 coding DNA: TGTGCCAGCAGTGTAACTGGAAACACCATATATTTT.

The V gene is TRBV5-1, the J gene TRBJ2-7, with 7 bases aligning to TRBD1. There are 14 residues in the CDR3. Germline CDR1 reads SGHRS; CDR2 reads YFSETQ. J lost 2 bases, V lost 0 bases, and 2 bases had no gene match. The CDR3 reads CASSLEGAPYEQYF. The CDR3 DNA reads as TGCGCCAGCAGCTTGGAGGGGGCCCCCTACGAGCAGTACTTC.

This clone was seen only a few times. The gene calls are TRBV6-5 and TRBJ2-3; D call uncertain. The V end lost 7 bases, the J end lost 2 bases, and 13 bases lay between the germline ends. The germline CDR1 and CDR2 sequences are MNHEY and SVGAGI. The CDR3 runs to 14 residues. The CDR3 region has the DNA TGTGCCAGCACAGGCCTTCGGTCCACAGATACGCAGTATTTT. Protein sequence: CASTGLRSTDTQYF.

V usage is TRBV7-2 and J usage is TRBJ2-1; TRBD2 might be the D (5 bases). The CDR3 has 15 amino acids. V was pared by 6 bases and J by 3 bases, with 15 bases between. Germline lookup yields CDR1 SGHTA and CDR2 FQGNSA. In DNA, the CDR3 is TGTGCCAGCAGTCCAACTAGTTTCCTCTACAATGAGCAGTTCTTC. As protein: CASSPTSFLYNEQFF.

This chain links TRBV5-8 with TRBJ1-4; D uncertain. Trimming cost V 0 bases and J 6 bases, with 12 bases left between them. The CDR3 spans 15 residues. Germline CDR1 reads SGHTS; CDR2 reads YDEGEE. CDR3 residues: CASSLAGQRHEKLFF. DNA for the CDR3: TGTGCCAGCAGCTTGGCGGGCCAGCGGCATGAAAAACTGTTTTTT. The full variable domain, rest sourced from reference TRBV5-8 and TRBJ1-4, is EAGVTQSPTHLIKTRGQQATLRCSPISGHTSVYWYQQALGLGLQFLLWYDEGEERNRGNFPPRFSGRQFPNYSSELNVNALELEDSALYLCASSLAGQRHEKLFFGSGTQLSVL.